The TCR beta chain described here comes from a study of blood T cell repertoires in COVID-19. About the research overall: Both acute and convalescent COVID-19 samples were obtained from the United States, Italy and Spain.

In the authors' methods: Nucleated cell counts were estimated from reference gene primer amplification. TCRdb keeps only in-frame clones here, not all; method: immunoSEQ multiplex PCR. The V and J calls and the clone size are those of that table, but D and trimming were determined from the DNA. The sample contains hundreds of thousands of clones, about 88% of which appear only once. Germline CDR1 and CDR2: SGHAT and FQNNGV. With 1 base removed from V and 1 base from J, the gap between germline ends came to 8 bases. The CDR3 has 14 amino acids. The clonotype originates from a woman in her sixties or seventies with COVID-19, enrolled during active disease. The V call is TRBV11-2, the J call TRBJ2-7; tentative D call: TRBD1 (6 bases). The sample was peripheral blood. CDR3 residues: CASSLGTESYEQYF. CDR3 sequence (DNA): TGTGCCAGCAGCTTAGGGACAGAATCCTACGAGCAGTACTTC.